One and the same sample provided the 31 T cell receptor beta chains below, sequenced in a study of early T cells in non-severe SARS-CoV-2 infection. TCRdb processed the 5' RACE reads anew with MiXCR; each CDR3 protein has one entry. Among tens of thousands of distinct CDR3 sequences listed, approximately 10% were seen once. Sequenced input: whole blood. These receptors came from an adult who was a healthcare worker with PCR-confirmed SARS-CoV-2 infection or an uninfected control (not recorded which).

CDR3: CASSPGRGLLDTDTQYF. CDR3 nucleotide sequence: TGTGCCAGCTCACCGGGCAGGGGGCTGCTCGACACAGATACGCAGTATTTT. This sequence joins TRBV18 and TRBJ2-3; TRBD1 agrees at 8 bases. Germline V lookup: CDR1 KGHSH, CDR2 LQKENI. The CDR3 runs 17 residues. Trimming removed 3 bases from V and 2 bases from J; junction bases left unmatched: 10.

This clonotype was seen repeatedly, ten times or more. The chain links TRBV6-6 to TRBJ2-7, with 8 bases lining up with TRBD1. The CDR3 contains 17 residues. Unmatched junction bases numbered 13, after V lost 0 bases and J lost 6 bases. CDR1 is MNHNY, CDR2 SVGAGI, per germline (reference sequence). This CDR3 reads CASSYSTGALQGREQYF. CDR3 nucleotide sequence: TGTGCCAGCAGTTACTCGACAGGGGCCCTTCAAGGACGCGAGCAGTACTTC.

This clonotype occurred a few times. The V call is TRBV5-1, the J call TRBJ2-2; TRBD2 aligns across 12 bases. V trimming: 0 bases; J trimming: 2 bases; junction bases outside the gene matches: 2. In germline, CDR1 is SGHRS, CDR2 YFSETQ. This CDR3 has 17 residues. CDR3 coding DNA: TGCGCCAGCAGCTTGGGACTAGCGGGAGAAAACACCGGGGAGCTGTTTTTT. This sequence encodes CASSLGLAGENTGELFF.

For this clonotype: Mismatch with germline at one junction end may stem from a read error. The J gene is TRBJ2-3, the V gene TRBV19; 11 bases are shared with TRBD2. This CDR3 is built from 19 residues. Germline V CDR1 and CDR2: LNHDA, SQIVND (reference sequence). The CDR3: CASSKGLILAGVLGDTQYF. Here the CDR3 DNA reads TGTGCCAGTAGTAAGGGTCTTATACTAGCGGGAGTCCTGGGAGATACACAGTATTTT.

The gene calls are TRBV7-2 and TRBJ2-5, with D unclear. The V gene's germline CDR1 is SGHTA and CDR2 FQGNSA. The CDR3 is 13 residues long. Trimming pared 5 bases from V and 1 base from J, leaving 8 bases between. The CDR3 DNA reads as TGTGCCAGCAGCCTCATCATCCAAGAGACCCAGTACTTC. Translating it yields CASSLIIQETQYF.

This clonotype was picked up many times. V usage is TRBV20-1 and J usage is TRBJ2-7, with 10 bases identical to TRBD1. This CDR3 is built from 14 residues. Germline CDR1 is DFQATT and CDR2 is SNEGSKA (reference sequence). With V trimmed by 6 bases and J by 6 bases, 11 bases remained unmatched. The DNA of the CDR3 is TGCAGTGCCCGACCCGGGACAGGGGCTTTCGAGCAGTACTTC. It translates to CSARPGTGAFEQYF.

This clonotype was counted between two and nine times. V usage is TRBV7-2 and J usage is TRBJ2-5; D ambiguous. The CDR3 has 15 amino acids. The V gene lost 5 bases and the J gene lost 5 bases, with 18 bases spanning the gap. Germline CDR1 and CDR2: SGHTA and FQGNSA. CDR3 protein: CASSPGSLARETQYF. The CDR3 coding sequence is TGTGCCAGCAGCCCCGGTTCCCTGGCTCGGGAGACCCAGTACTTC. Full variable domain (missing parts from reference TRBV7-2 and TRBJ2-5): GAGVSQSPSNKVTEKGKDVELRCDPISGHTALYWYRQSLGQGLEFLIYFQGNSAPDKSGLPSDRFSAERTGGSVSTLTIQRTQQEDSAVYLCASSPGSLARETQYFGPGTRLLVL.

In its sample, this clonotype was seen a few times. This chain joins TRBV5-1 and TRBJ2-5, with D perhaps TRBD2 (5 bases). CDR1 is SGHRS and CDR2 is YFSETQ in the germline V gene. V lost 0 bases and J 5 bases, leaving 11 bases between the germline ends. This CDR3 region has 14 residues. The CDR3 loop reads CASSLERSQETQYF. The DNA for the CDR3 is TGCGCCAGCAGCTTGGAGCGGTCTCAGGAGACCCAGTACTTC.

In this sample, this clonotype turned up a few times. The rearrangement uses TRBV29-1 and TRBJ1-1; D is uncertain. Trimming shortened V by 6 bases and J by 11 bases, and 7 bases separated the two germline ends. The CDR3 covers 8 residues. CDR1 and CDR2 (germline): SQVTM, ANQGSEA. The CDR3, as DNA: TGCAGCGTCTCCGGGGCTTTCTTT. It encodes CSVSGAFF.

Ten or more counts support this clonotype. The V and J genes are TRBV12-3 or TRBV12-4 and TRBJ1-1, with unresolved D. The CDR3 runs 12 residues. The V end was cut by 5 bases, the J end by 4 bases, with 8 bases between. The DNA of the CDR3 is TGTGCCAGCAGTGGGGAGGGCACTGAAGCTTTCTTT. It is translated as CASSGEGTEAFF.

This clonotype was detected a few times. The J gene is TRBJ2-7, the V gene TRBV20-1; 7 bases are shared with TRBD2. CDR1 and CDR2 (germline): DFQATT, SNEGSKA (reference sequence). Losses at the gene ends were 1 base for V and 0 bases for J; bases not matched to a gene: 6. The CDR3 covers 15 residues. CDR3 protein: CSARGSRGSSYEQYF. For the CDR3, the DNA is TGCAGTGCTAGAGGATCGCGGGGGAGCTCCTACGAGCAGTACTTC.

This clonotype was recorded many times. The V call is TRBV6-4, the J call TRBJ2-3; D is perhaps TRBD2 (6 bases). The V gene lost 4 bases and the J gene lost 2 bases, with 7 bases spanning the gap. The CDR3 spans 13 residues. Germline V gene data show CDR1 as MRHNA and CDR2 as SNTAGT. The CDR3 nucleotides read TGTGCCAGCAGTGGGGGGGACACAGATACGCAGTATTTT. Translating it yields CASSGGDTDTQYF.

This clonotype was observed many times. The rearrangement joins TRBV3-1 to TRBJ1-2, with unresolved D. CDR1 is LGHDT, CDR2 YNNKEL, per germline (reference sequence). The V gene lost 1 base and the J gene lost 8 bases, with 17 bases spanning the gap. The length of the CDR3 is 15 residues. The CDR3 loop reads CASSQVRGEAFGYTF. The CDR3 coding sequence is TGTGCCAGCAGCCAAGTACGGGGAGAGGCTTTCGGCTACACCTTC.

The chain couples TRBV21-1 to TRBJ1-5. TRBV21-1 constitutes a pseudogene. There are 10 residues in the CDR3. CDR3 nucleotide sequence: TGTGCCAACCTAAATCAGCCCCAGCATTTT. Its protein is CANLNQPQHF.

The table lists this clonotype with many counts. V gene TRBV11-2 combines with J gene TRBJ2-7; D is possibly TRBD1 (6 bases). The germline gives CDR1 SGHAT, CDR2 FQNNGV. V was cut by 2 bases and J by 0 bases, with 8 bases left in between. The CDR3 is 14 residues long. In DNA form, the CDR3 reads TGTGCCAGCAGCTTATGGGACAACTCCTACGAGCAGTACTTC. This codes for CASSLWDNSYEQYF.

The sample holds a few counts of this clonotype. This chain uses TRBV29-1 with TRBJ2-2, with a tentative D call TRBD2 (6 bases). V was shortened by 5 bases and J by 5 bases, with 9 bases between the two germline ends. This CDR3 region has 12 residues. In germline, CDR1 is SQVTM, CDR2 ANQGSEA. This chain's CDR3 is CSVSGETGELFF. The CDR3 DNA sequence: TGCAGCGTTTCGGGGGAAACCGGGGAGCTGTTTTTT.

This clonotype was counted ten times or more. This sequence joins TRBV7-9 and TRBJ2-6; TRBD1 agrees at 9 bases. CDR1 and CDR2 from the germline V gene are SEHNR and FQNEAQ (reference sequence). V shed 8 bases and J 0 bases; nucleotides not matched to a gene: 5. There are 16 residues in the CDR3. The chain's CDR3 is CASEGQGSSGANVLTF. The CDR3 DNA follows: TGTGCCAGCGAGGGACAGGGAAGCTCTGGGGCCAACGTCCTGACTTTC.

The chain combines TRBV20-1 with TRBJ1-4, with TRBD1 identical over 7 bases. Germline V gene data show CDR1 as DFQATT and CDR2 as SNEGSKA (reference sequence). V shed 2 bases, J shed 6 bases, and the junction held 3 bases outside the gene matches. CDR3 length equals 13 residues. CDR3 coding DNA: TGCAGTGCTAGAAAGGGGGCGGATGAAAAACTGTTTTTT. Translated: CSARKGADEKLFF.

Details on this clonotype: Being one base from a much bigger clone, this may be a read error. The chain joins TRBV20-1 to TRBJ2-3; D is undetermined. This CDR3 contains 13 residues. Trimming stripped 7 bases from V and 5 bases from J, with 16 bases between. The germline CDR1 and CDR2 sequences are DFQATT and SNEGSKA (reference sequence). The CDR3 DNA is TGCAGTGTTCGGGCCAGCATGTTAGATACGCAGTATTTT. Translating it yields CSVRASMLDTQYF.

There are many counts of this clonotype. This chain joins TRBV12-5 and TRBJ1-1, with D perhaps matching TRBD1 (5 bases). The CDR3 extends over 13 amino acids. Trimming pared 7 bases from V and 1 base from J, leaving 10 bases between. CDR1 and CDR2 (germline): LGHNT, FRNRAP. DNA for the CDR3: TGTGCTAGTGCCCCAGACAGGAACACTGAAGCTTTCTTT. Its translation: CASAPDRNTEAFF.

In this sample, this clonotype is medium-sized. This rearrangement joins TRBV4-2 to TRBJ2-5, with 13 bases aligning to TRBD2. This CDR3 has 17 amino acids. V lost 2 bases, J lost 4 bases, and 7 bases stayed unmatched. Germline CDR1 and CDR2: LGHNA and YNFKEQ. CDR3 sequence: CASSQSDGLAGVETQYF. The CDR3 DNA reads as TGTGCCAGCAGCCAATCCGATGGACTAGCGGGGGTAGAGACCCAGTACTTC.

This clonotype was picked up a small number of times. The rearrangement links TRBV5-1 to TRBJ2-2; 12 bases agree with TRBD1. V shed 4 bases, J shed 4 bases, and the junction held 5 bases outside the gene matches. The CDR3 covers 16 residues. CDR1 and CDR2 (germline): SGHRS, YFSETQ. In DNA form, the CDR3 reads TGCGCCAGCAGCGCGGGACAGGGGGCGCGCACCGGGGAGCTGTTTTTT. Its translation: CASSAGQGARTGELFF. Variable domain in full (rest from reference TRBV5-1 and TRBJ2-2): KAGVTQTPRYLIKTRGQQVTLSCSPISGHRSVSWYQQTPGQGLQFLFEYFSETQRNKGNFPGRFSGRQFSNSRSEMNVSTLELGDSALYLCASSAGQGARTGELFFGEGSRLTVL.

Ten or more counts support this clonotype. V gene TRBV15 combines with J gene TRBJ1-6, with 11 nucleotides matching TRBD1. V lost 5 bases and J lost 9; bases outside the gene matches: 3. The germline V gene encodes CDR1 LNHNV and CDR2 YYDKDF (reference sequence). The CDR3 has 14 residues. CDR3 bases: TGTGCCACCAGCCCCGGGACAGGGGGTTCACCCCTCCACTTT. Translation: CATSPGTGGSPLHF.

This clonotype has a count of ten or more. The genes are TRBV5-1 and TRBJ2-5, with D perhaps TRBD1 or TRBD2 (5 bases each). The germline CDR1 and CDR2 sequences are SGHRS and YFSETQ. V lost 4 bases to trimming and J lost 1 base, with 11 bases between them. The CDR3 is 14 amino acids. The CDR3 is CASSIPGPQETQYF. The CDR3 region has the DNA TGCGCCAGCAGCATACCGGGACCCCAAGAGACCCAGTACTTC.

The chain uses TRBV18 and TRBJ2-3; TRBD2 matches at 10 bases. Germline lookup yields CDR1 KGHSH and CDR2 LQKENI. With 2 bases clipped from V and 4 bases from J, the junction kept 9 bases outside the gene matches. The CDR3 has 17 residues. The CDR3 spells CASSPSGGAWKPDTQYF. CDR3 nucleotides: TGTGCCAGCTCACCAAGCGGGGGGGCCTGGAAGCCAGATACGCAGTATTTT.

V and J are TRBV24-1 and TRBJ1-1; D unresolved. V lost 4 bases and J lost 3, with 8 bases in between. CDR3 length: 13 amino acids. The germline V gene has CDR1 KGHDR and CDR2 SFDVKD. CDR3 loop: CATSEGSDTEAFF. The CDR3 region has the DNA TGTGCCACCAGTGAGGGGTCGGACACTGAAGCTTTCTTT.

This clonotype was seen once. V is TRBV5-6 and J is TRBJ1-6; a possible D gene is TRBD1 (5 bases). In germline, CDR1 is SGHDT, CDR2 YYEEEE. The CDR3 consists of 16 residues. Trimming cost V 2 bases and J 7 bases, with 16 bases left between them. The CDR3 spells CASSLNVGALNSPLHF. In DNA, the CDR3 is TGTGCCAGCAGCTTAAATGTCGGGGCTCTGAATTCACCCCTCCACTTT.

This clonotype was detected only once. The chain is built from TRBV6-5 and TRBJ2-7; weak D call: TRBD1 (6 bases). Germline CDR1 reads MNHEY; CDR2 reads SVGAGI. The CDR3 is 13 residues long. The ends were cut back, 7 bases at V and 1 base at J, with 11 bases in the middle. The CDR3 protein is CASTNQGSYEQYF. As DNA, the CDR3 is TGTGCCAGCACCAACCAGGGGTCCTACGAGCAGTACTTC.

V usage is TRBV25-1 and J usage is TRBJ2-7; 12 nucleotides match TRBD2. The junction had 8 bases not matched to a gene; V was cut back by 3 bases and J by 8 bases. The CDR3 loop spans 15 amino acids. CDR1 is MGHDK, CDR2 SYGVNS, per germline. The chain's CDR3 is CASSDQGLAGRKQYF. The CDR3 nucleotides are TGTGCCAGCAGTGATCAAGGACTAGCGGGAAGGAAGCAGTACTTC.

V is TRBV28 and J is TRBJ1-2; possibly TRBD1 for D (6 bases). Trimming shortened V by 6 bases and J by 2 bases, and 19 bases separated the two germline ends. The CDR3 is 16 residues long. Germline loops: CDR1 MDHEN, CDR2 SYDVKM. CDR3 nucleotides: TGTGCCAGCAGGCTTCTAGGACAGTTCGCCAACTATGGCTACACCTTC. This encodes CASRLLGQFANYGYTF.

The V gene is TRBV9, the J gene TRBJ2-3; no clear D. This CDR3 has 16 amino acids. With 0 bases removed from V and 1 base from J, the gap between germline ends came to 12 bases. Germline lookup yields CDR1 SGDLS and CDR2 YYNGEE. CDR3 sequence: CASSVGSTGGTDTQYF. In DNA form, the CDR3 reads TGTGCCAGCAGCGTAGGATCGACTGGGGGCACAGATACGCAGTATTTT.